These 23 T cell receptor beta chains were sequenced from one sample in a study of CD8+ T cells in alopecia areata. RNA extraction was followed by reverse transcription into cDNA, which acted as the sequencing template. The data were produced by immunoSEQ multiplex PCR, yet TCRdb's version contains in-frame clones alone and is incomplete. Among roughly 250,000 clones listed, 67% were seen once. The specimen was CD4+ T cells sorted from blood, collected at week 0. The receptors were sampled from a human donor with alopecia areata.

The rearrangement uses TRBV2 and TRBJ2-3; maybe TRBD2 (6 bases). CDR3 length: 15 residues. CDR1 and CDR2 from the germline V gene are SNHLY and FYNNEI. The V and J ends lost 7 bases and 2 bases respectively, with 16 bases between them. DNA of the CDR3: TGTGCCAGCATAGGGACTCTTCAGAACACAGATACGCAGTATTTT. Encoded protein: CASIGTLQNTDTQYF.

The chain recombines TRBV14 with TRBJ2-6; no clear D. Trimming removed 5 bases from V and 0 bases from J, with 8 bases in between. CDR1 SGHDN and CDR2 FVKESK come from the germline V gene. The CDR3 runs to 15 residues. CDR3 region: CASSSQSSGANVLTF. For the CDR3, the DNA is TGTGCCAGCAGCTCACAGAGCTCTGGGGCCAACGTCCTGACTTTC.

The DNA for the CDR3 is TGTGCCAGCAGCGTAGGGGCAGATCCCATAAACACCATATATTTT. Translated, it gives CASSVGADPINTIYF. The chain is built from TRBV9 and TRBJ1-3; D is unclear. Trimming took off 0 bases at V and 6 bases at J, with 13 bases between the two ends. Germline-derived CDR1 and CDR2 are SGDLS and YYNGEE. The CDR3 is 15 residues long.

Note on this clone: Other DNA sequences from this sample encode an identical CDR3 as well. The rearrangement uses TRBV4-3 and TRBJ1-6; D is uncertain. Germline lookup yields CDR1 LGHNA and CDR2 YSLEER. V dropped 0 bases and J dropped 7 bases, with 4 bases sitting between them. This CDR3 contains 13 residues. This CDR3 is CASSQDGNSPLHF. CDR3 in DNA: TGCGCCAGCAGCCAAGACGGGAATTCACCCCTCCACTTT.

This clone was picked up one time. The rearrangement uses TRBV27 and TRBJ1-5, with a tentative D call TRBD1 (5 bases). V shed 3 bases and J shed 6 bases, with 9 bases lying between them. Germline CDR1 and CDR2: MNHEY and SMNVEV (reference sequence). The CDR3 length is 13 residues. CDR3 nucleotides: TGTGCCAGCAGTTTGGGAAGGGGTCAGCCCCAGCATTTT. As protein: CASSLGRGQPQHF.

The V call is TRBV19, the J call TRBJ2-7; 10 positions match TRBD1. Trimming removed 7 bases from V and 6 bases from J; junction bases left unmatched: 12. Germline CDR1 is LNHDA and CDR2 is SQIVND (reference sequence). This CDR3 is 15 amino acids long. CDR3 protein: CASTLRRDRGGEQYF. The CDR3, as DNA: TGTGCCAGTACCCTAAGGCGGGACAGGGGTGGCGAGCAGTACTTC.

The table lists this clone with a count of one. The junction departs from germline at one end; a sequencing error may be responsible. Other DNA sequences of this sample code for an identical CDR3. The CDR3 here is CSARGGYEQYF. The CDR3 DNA follows: TGCAGTGCGAGAGGCGGATACGAGCAGTACTTC. The rearrangement joins TRBV20-1 to TRBJ2-7, with no clear D. CDR1 is DFQATT and CDR2 is SNEGSKA in the germline V gene (reference sequence). There are 11 residues in the CDR3.

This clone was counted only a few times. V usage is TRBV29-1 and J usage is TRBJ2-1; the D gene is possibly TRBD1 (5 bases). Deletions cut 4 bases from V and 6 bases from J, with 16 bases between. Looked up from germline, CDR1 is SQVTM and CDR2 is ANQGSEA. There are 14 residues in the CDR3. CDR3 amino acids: CSVAPGKFGNEQFF. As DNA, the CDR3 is TGCAGCGTTGCCCCAGGGAAGTTTGGCAATGAGCAGTTCTTC.

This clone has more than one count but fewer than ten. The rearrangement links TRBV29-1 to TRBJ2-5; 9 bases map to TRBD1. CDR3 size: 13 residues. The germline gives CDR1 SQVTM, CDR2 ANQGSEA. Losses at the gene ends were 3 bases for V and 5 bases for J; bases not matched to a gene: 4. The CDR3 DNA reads TGCAGCGTTGACACAGGGGGCGGTGAGACCCAGTACTTC. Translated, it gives CSVDTGGGETQYF.

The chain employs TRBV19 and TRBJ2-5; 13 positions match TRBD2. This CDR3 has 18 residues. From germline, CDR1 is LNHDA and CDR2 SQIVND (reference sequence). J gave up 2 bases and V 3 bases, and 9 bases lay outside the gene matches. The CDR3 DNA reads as TGTGCCAGTAGTATCATCCCGGGACTAGCGGGGCGACAAGAGACCCAGTACTTC. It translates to CASSIIPGLAGRQETQYF. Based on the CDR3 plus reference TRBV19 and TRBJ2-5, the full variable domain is DGGITQSPKYLFRKEGQNVTLSCEQNLNHDAMYWYRQDPGQGLRLIYYSQIVNDFQKGDIAEGYSVSREKKESFPLTVTSAQKNPTAFYLCASSIIPGLAGRQETQYFGPGTRLLVL.

The CDR3 nucleotides are TGTGCCAGCAGCATAGAGGGGGGCTCCTACAATGAGCAGTTCTTC. Translation gives CASSIEGGSYNEQFF. The chain carries TRBV6-1 and TRBJ2-1; the D gene could be TRBD1 or TRBD2 (6 bases each). Trimming removed 6 bases at V and 0 bases at J, with 12 bases between. The germline V gene has CDR1 MNHNS and CDR2 SASEGT. The CDR3 length is 15 residues.

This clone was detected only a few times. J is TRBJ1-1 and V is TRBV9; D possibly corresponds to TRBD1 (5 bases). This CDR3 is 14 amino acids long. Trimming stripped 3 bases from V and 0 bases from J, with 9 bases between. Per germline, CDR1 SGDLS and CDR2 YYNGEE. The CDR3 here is CASSAGHLNTEAFF. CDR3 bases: TGTGCCAGCAGCGCAGGACACTTGAACACTGAAGCTTTCTTT.

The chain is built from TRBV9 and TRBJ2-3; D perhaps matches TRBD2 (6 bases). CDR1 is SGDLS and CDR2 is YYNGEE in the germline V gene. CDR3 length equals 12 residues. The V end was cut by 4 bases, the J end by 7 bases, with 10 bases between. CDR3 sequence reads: CASSPAGYTQYF. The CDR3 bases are TGTGCCAGCAGCCCGGCGGGATATACGCAGTATTTT.

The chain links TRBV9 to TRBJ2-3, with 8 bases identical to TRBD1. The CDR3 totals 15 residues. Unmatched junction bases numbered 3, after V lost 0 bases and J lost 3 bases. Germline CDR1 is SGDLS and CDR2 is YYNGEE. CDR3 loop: CASSVVGQVTDTQYF. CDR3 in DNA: TGTGCCAGCAGCGTAGTGGGACAGGTAACAGATACGCAGTATTTT. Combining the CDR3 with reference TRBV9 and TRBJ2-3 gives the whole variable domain DSGVTQTPKHLITATGQRVTLRCSPRSGDLSVYWYQQSLDQGLQFLIQYYNGEERAKGNILERFSAQQFPDLHSELNLSSLELGDSALYFCASSVVGQVTDTQYFGPGTRLTVL.

The CDR3 region is CSVTRDRNSYEQYF. For the CDR3, the DNA is TGCAGCGTGACCCGGGACAGAAACTCCTACGAGCAGTACTTC. The V gene is TRBV29-1, the J gene TRBJ2-7, with TRBD1 matching 7 bases. This CDR3 is 14 amino acids long. CDR1 and CDR2 (germline): SQVTM, ANQGSEA. J gave up 0 bases and V 6 bases, and 8 bases lay outside the gene matches.

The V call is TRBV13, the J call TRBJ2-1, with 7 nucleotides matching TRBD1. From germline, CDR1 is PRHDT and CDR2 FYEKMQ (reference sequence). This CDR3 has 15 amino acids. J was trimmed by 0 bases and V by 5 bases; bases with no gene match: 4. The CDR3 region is CASSPGTVSYNEQFF. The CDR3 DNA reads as TGTGCCAGCAGCCCCGGGACAGTCTCCTACAATGAGCAGTTCTTC.

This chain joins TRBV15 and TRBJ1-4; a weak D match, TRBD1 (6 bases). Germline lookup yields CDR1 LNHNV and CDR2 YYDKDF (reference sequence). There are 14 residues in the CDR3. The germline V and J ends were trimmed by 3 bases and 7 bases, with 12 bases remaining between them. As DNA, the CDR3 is TGTGCCACCAGCAGGAAAGGGGGTCGTGAAAAACTGTTTTTT. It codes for CATSRKGGREKLFF. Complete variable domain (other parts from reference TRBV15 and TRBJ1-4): DAMVIQNPRYQVTQFGKPVTLSCSQTLNHNVMYWYQQKSSQAPKLLFHYYDKDFNNEADTPDNFQSRRPNTSFCFLDIRSPGLGDTAMYLCATSRKGGREKLFFGSGTQLSVL.

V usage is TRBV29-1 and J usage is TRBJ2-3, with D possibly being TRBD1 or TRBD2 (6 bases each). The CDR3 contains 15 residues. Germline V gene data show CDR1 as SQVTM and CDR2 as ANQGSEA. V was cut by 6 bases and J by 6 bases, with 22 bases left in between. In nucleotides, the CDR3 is TGCAGCGTCCTAGGGGTGGCGACGGGGGCGGATACGCAGTATTTT. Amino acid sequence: CSVLGVATGADTQYF.

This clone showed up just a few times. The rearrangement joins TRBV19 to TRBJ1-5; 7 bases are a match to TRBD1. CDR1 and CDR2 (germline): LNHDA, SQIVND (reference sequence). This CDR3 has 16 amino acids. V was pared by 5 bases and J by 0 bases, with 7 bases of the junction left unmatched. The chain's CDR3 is CASSAGTANSNQPQHF. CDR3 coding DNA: TGTGCCAGTAGTGCCGGGACAGCGAATAGCAATCAGCCCCAGCATTTT.

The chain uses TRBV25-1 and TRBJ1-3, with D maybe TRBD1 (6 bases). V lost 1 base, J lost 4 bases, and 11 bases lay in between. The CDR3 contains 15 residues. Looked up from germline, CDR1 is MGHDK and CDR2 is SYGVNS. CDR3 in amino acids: CASSELTGKGNTIYF. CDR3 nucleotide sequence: TGTGCCAGCAGTGAATTAACAGGGAAAGGAAACACCATATATTTT.

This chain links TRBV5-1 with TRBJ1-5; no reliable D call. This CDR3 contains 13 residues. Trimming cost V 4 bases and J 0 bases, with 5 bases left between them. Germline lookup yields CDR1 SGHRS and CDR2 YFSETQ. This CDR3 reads CASSQNSNQPQHF. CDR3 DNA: TGCGCCAGCAGCCAAAATAGCAATCAGCCCCAGCATTTT.

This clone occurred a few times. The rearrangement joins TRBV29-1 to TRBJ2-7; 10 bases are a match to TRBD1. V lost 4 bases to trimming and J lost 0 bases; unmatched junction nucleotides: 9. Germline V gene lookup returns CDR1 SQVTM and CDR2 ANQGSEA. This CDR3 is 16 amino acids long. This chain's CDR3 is CSVGDQGQGLSYEQYF. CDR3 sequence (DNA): TGCAGCGTTGGAGATCAGGGACAGGGGCTCTCCTACGAGCAGTACTTC.

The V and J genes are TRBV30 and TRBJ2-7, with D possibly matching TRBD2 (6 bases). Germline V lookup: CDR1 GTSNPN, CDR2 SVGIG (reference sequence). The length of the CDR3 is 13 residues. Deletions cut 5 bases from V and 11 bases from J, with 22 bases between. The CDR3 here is CAWGYDGGSAKYF. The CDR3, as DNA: TGTGCCTGGGGTTACGACGGGGGTTCGGCGAAGTACTTC.